A single sample is the source of the 25 T cell receptor beta chains below, sequenced in a study of blood T cell repertoires in COVID-19. Some clones are missing from TCRdb's copy, which holds only in-frame ones; the method was immunoSEQ multiplex PCR. The sample includes 250,000 to 300,000 clones, about 82% of them seen just once. Input material: peripheral blood. These receptors came from a man in his fifties or sixties with active or convalescent COVID-19.

The chain joins TRBV7-9 to TRBJ2-2; D gene unclear. Trimming took off 4 bases at V and 7 bases at J, with 4 bases between the two ends. The V gene's germline CDR1 is SEHNR and CDR2 FQNEAQ (reference sequence). This CDR3 has 11 amino acids. CDR3 amino acids: CASSSYGELFF. DNA for the CDR3: TGTGCCAGCAGCTCTTACGGGGAGCTGTTTTTT. Supplemented by reference TRBV7-9 and TRBJ2-2, the full variable domain reads DTGVSQNPRHKITKRGQNVTFRCDPISEHNRLYWYRQTLGQGPEFLTYFQNEAQLEKSRLLSDRFSAERPKGSFSTLEIQRTEQGDSAMYLCASSSYGELFFGEGSRLTVL.

The chain couples TRBV4-1 to TRBJ2-7, with a weak D call TRBD1 (5 bases). The CDR3 has 12 amino acids. Germline CDR1 reads MGHRA; CDR2 reads YSYEKL. The V and J ends lost 0 bases and 9 bases respectively, with 9 bases between them. The CDR3 DNA sequence: TGCGCCAGCAGCCAAGAAGGGGATGGGCAGTACTTC. Its protein product is CASSQEGDGQYF.

V and J are TRBV27 and TRBJ1-1; D is unclear. Trimming stripped 1 base from V and 3 bases from J, with 15 bases between. The V gene's germline CDR1 is MNHEY and CDR2 SMNVEV (reference sequence). The CDR3 loop spans 16 amino acids. CDR3 region: CASSLYGLDLDTEAFF. DNA for the CDR3: TGTGCCAGCAGTTTATACGGGTTAGACTTGGACACTGAAGCTTTCTTT.

This clone turned up a few times. The V gene is TRBV5-1, the J gene TRBJ1-3; tentative D call: TRBD1 (5 bases). CDR3 length equals 16 residues. Trimming shortened V by 2 bases and J by 0 bases, and 12 bases separated the two germline ends. The germline gives CDR1 SGHRS, CDR2 YFSETQ. The CDR3 region is CASSFQGVASGNTIYF. The CDR3 DNA follows: TGCGCCAGCAGCTTCCAAGGGGTTGCCTCTGGAAACACCATATATTTT. Full variable domain (remainder filled in from reference TRBV5-1 and TRBJ1-3): KAGVTQTPRYLIKTRGQQVTLSCSPISGHRSVSWYQQTPGQGLQFLFEYFSETQRNKGNFPGRFSGRQFSNSRSEMNVSTLELGDSALYLCASSFQGVASGNTIYFGEGSWLTVV.

This chain uses TRBV28 with TRBJ1-5, with TRBD1 matching over 10 bases. Germline V CDR1 and CDR2: MDHEN, SYDVKM. The CDR3 consists of 16 residues. Losses at the gene ends were 3 bases for V and 9 bases for J; bases not matched to a gene: 11. The CDR3 region is CASSFPVGQGVRPQHF. In DNA form, the CDR3 reads TGTGCCAGCAGTTTTCCGGTCGGACAGGGGGTTCGGCCCCAGCATTTT.

The chain's CDR3 is CASRRTGTGELFF. DNA of the CDR3: TGTGCCAGCAGACGCACAGGGACCGGGGAGCTGTTTTTT. This chain uses TRBV6-5 with TRBJ2-2; tentatively, D is TRBD1 (6 bases). The CDR3 sequence is 13 residues long. Germline-derived CDR1 and CDR2 are MNHEY and SVGAGI. Trimming took 6 bases from V and 5 from J, leaving 10 bases between them.

The rearrangement joins TRBV7-9 to TRBJ2-2; 12 bases align to TRBD2. Germline CDR1 reads SEHNR; CDR2 reads FQNEAQ (reference sequence). Unmatched junction bases numbered 12, after V lost 5 bases and J lost 8 bases. This CDR3 has 17 residues. For the CDR3, the DNA is TGTGCCAGCAGCCCGCGACTAGCGGGAGAGATGGCAGGGGAGCTGTTTTTT. Translated, it gives CASSPRLAGEMAGELFF.

This clone came up once. This chain uses TRBV28 with TRBJ2-7; tentative D call: TRBD2 (7 bases). CDR3 length: 14 residues. V lost 7 bases, J lost 2 bases, and 15 bases lay in between. Germline V gives CDR1 MDHEN, CDR2 SYDVKM. The DNA for the CDR3 is TGTGCCAGCACCTCGCCGGGGGGCCCCTACGAGCAGTACTTC. As protein: CASTSPGGPYEQYF.

The rearrangement uses TRBV15 and TRBJ1-2; tentative D call: TRBD1 (6 bases). The V gene's germline CDR1 is LNHNV and CDR2 YYDKDF (reference sequence). With 0 bases removed from V and 6 bases from J, the gap between germline ends came to 20 bases. The CDR3 contains 17 residues. CDR3 in amino acids: CATSREGAGRGGNGYTF. CDR3 DNA: TGTGCCACCAGCAGAGAGGGTGCGGGCAGGGGTGGGAATGGCTACACCTTC.

The CDR3 DNA sequence: TGTGCCAGCAGCCCCGGACAGATGAAGTCCACAGATACGCAGTATTTT. This translates into CASSPGQMKSTDTQYF. This chain connects TRBV5-4 to TRBJ2-3; possible D gene TRBD1, 6 bases. The CDR3 totals 16 residues. Trimming left V 4 bases short and J 2 bases short, with 17 bases between. CDR1 is SGHNT and CDR2 is YYREEE in the germline V gene (reference sequence).

The J gene is TRBJ2-2, the V gene TRBV3-1 (or the pseudogene TRBV3-2); D perhaps matches TRBD1 (6 bases). In germline, CDR1 is LGHDT, CDR2 YNNKEL (reference sequence). V was pared by 1 base and J by 4 bases, with 10 bases between. This CDR3 comprises 15 residues. CDR3: CASSQGGLGTGELFF. The CDR3 nucleotides read TGTGCCAGCAGCCAAGGGGGGCTGGGCACCGGGGAGCTGTTTTTT.

CDR3 in DNA: TGTGCCACCAGCAGAGATCCTACAGTGTGGGGCTACACCTTC. This gives the protein CATSRDPTVWGYTF. This chain links TRBV15 with TRBJ1-2; no clear D. V was trimmed by 0 bases and J by 8 bases, leaving 13 bases between them. The CDR3 spans 14 residues. Germline values: CDR1 LNHNV, CDR2 YYDKDF (reference sequence).

This clone appeared once. This sequence joins TRBV7-9 and TRBJ1-2, with D maybe TRBD1 (6 bases). V was cut by 0 bases and J by 4 bases, with 15 bases left in between. CDR3 size: 16 residues. Germline assignment: CDR1 SEHNR and CDR2 FQNEAQ (reference sequence). This CDR3 is CASSLAGAVGRYGYTF. The CDR3 region has the DNA TGTGCCAGCAGCTTAGCGGGGGCAGTGGGCCGCTATGGCTACACCTTC.

This clone was seen a few times. The chain recombines TRBV18 with TRBJ1-4; no firm D call. V lost 3 bases, J lost 8 bases, and 10 bases lay in between. Germline assignment: CDR1 KGHSH and CDR2 LQKENI. The CDR3 has 13 amino acids. This chain's CDR3 is CASSPQLGEKLFF. The DNA for the CDR3 is TGTGCCAGCTCACCCCAACTAGGGGAAAAACTGTTTTTT. Filled out from reference TRBV18 and TRBJ1-4, the complete variable domain reads NAGVMQNPRHLVRRRGQEARLRCSPMKGHSHVYWYRQLPEEGLKFMVYLQKENIIDESGMPKERFSAEFPKEGPSILRIQQVVRGDSAAYFCASSPQLGEKLFFGSGTQLSVL.

This chain uses TRBV7-9 with TRBJ2-1; 7 positions agree with TRBD1. Germline values: CDR1 SEHNR, CDR2 FQNEAQ (reference sequence). V lost 4 bases, J lost 3 bases, and 6 bases stayed unmatched. This CDR3 contains 15 residues. The DNA for the CDR3 is TGTGCCAGCAGCTCTCCACAGGGGATCTACAATGAGCAGTTCTTC. Translation gives CASSSPQGIYNEQFF.

V is TRBV19 and J is TRBJ2-5; tentatively, D is TRBD1 (6 bases). The germline CDR1 and CDR2 sequences are LNHDA and SQIVND (reference sequence). This CDR3 is built from 13 residues. V was cut by 5 bases and J by 2 bases, with 9 bases left in between. The CDR3 DNA reads TGTGCCAGTAGTCCACAGGGTCAAGAGACCCAGTACTTC. It specifies CASSPQGQETQYF.

As to this clone: Sequence at one end of the junction differs from germline and may be a read error. The chain couples TRBV7-2 to TRBJ2-3; no clear D gene. CDR1 and CDR2 from the germline V gene are SGHTA and FQGNSA. The CDR3 runs 12 residues. The CDR3 region has the DNA TGTGCCATCAGCCTCTCGACAGATACGCAGTATTTT. This codes for CAISLSTDTQYF.

The rearrangement joins TRBV11-2 to TRBJ2-7; 12 bases map to TRBD1. With 5 bases clipped from V and 4 bases from J, the junction kept 3 bases outside the gene matches. The CDR3 spans 14 residues. The germline V gene has CDR1 SGHAT and CDR2 FQNNGV. CDR3 residues: CASSTGQGAYEQYF. The CDR3 region has the DNA TGTGCCAGCAGCACGGGACAGGGGGCTTACGAGCAGTACTTC.

This clone was detected only once. V gene TRBV5-4 combines with J gene TRBJ2-3; 7 bases are a match to TRBD2. CDR3 size: 13 residues. V gave up 2 bases and J gave up 11 bases; unmatched junction bases: 8. The germline CDR1 and CDR2 sequences are SGHNT and YYREEE (reference sequence). CDR3 coding DNA: TGTGCCAGCAGCTTCCGGGGGGAGACCCAGCAGTATTTT. Amino acid sequence: CASSFRGETQQYF.

The V and J genes are TRBV6-5 and TRBJ2-1; 7 bases agree with TRBD2. V was clipped by 6 bases and J by 6 bases; unmatched bases: 8. The CDR3 covers 14 residues. CDR1 and CDR2 from the germline V gene are MNHEY and SVGAGI. This CDR3 is CASSPRRGGNEQFF. The CDR3 bases are TGTGCCAGCAGCCCCCGGCGCGGGGGCAATGAGCAGTTCTTC.

This rearrangement joins TRBV9 to TRBJ2-5, with 7 positions matching TRBD1. Germline assignment: CDR1 SGDLS and CDR2 YYNGEE. Trimming at V came to 4 bases and at J to 4 bases, leaving 7 bases not matched to a gene. The CDR3 has 14 residues. CDR3 nucleotides: TGTGCCAGCAGCCAAGACAGGGTTGGAGAGACCCAGTACTTC. It specifies CASSQDRVGETQYF.

This clone was seen just once. V usage is TRBV23-1 and J usage is TRBJ2-1; a possible D gene is TRBD2 (5 bases). TRBV23-1 belongs to the ORF category, with a function that is uncertain. Trimming shortened V by 0 bases and J by 9 bases, and 9 bases separated the two germline ends. This CDR3 has 13 residues. CDR3 sequence (DNA): TGCGCCAGCAGTCAATCGACGAGCGGTGAGCAGTTCTTC. It translates to CASSQSTSGEQFF.

J is TRBJ2-7 and V is TRBV7-8; the D gene is possibly TRBD1 (6 bases). Germline V gene lookup returns CDR1 SGHVS and CDR2 FQNEAQ. Trimming left V 1 base short and J 2 bases short, with 12 bases between. The CDR3 totals 15 residues. CDR3: CASSLGFGTTYEQYF. As DNA, the CDR3 is TGTGCCAGCAGCTTAGGTTTCGGGACAACCTACGAGCAGTACTTC.

The rearrangement uses TRBV18 and TRBJ2-7; tentative D call: TRBD2 (6 bases). The CDR3 consists of 14 residues. V lost 9 bases, J lost 2 bases, and 17 bases lay in between. CDR1 and CDR2 from the germline V gene are KGHSH and LQKENI. The CDR3 loop is CASSTGTGAYEQYF. The CDR3 coding sequence is TGTGCCAGTTCCACCGGGACTGGGGCCTACGAGCAGTACTTC. Combining the CDR3 with reference TRBV18 and TRBJ2-7 gives the whole variable domain NAGVMQNPRHLVRRRGQEARLRCSPMKGHSHVYWYRQLPEEGLKFMVYLQKENIIDESGMPKERFSAEFPKEGPSILRIQQVVRGDSAAYFCASSTGTGAYEQYFGPGTRLTVT.

J is TRBJ2-7 and V is TRBV28, with a weak D call TRBD2 (7 bases). This CDR3 is 12 amino acids long. CDR1 MDHEN and CDR2 SYDVKM come from the germline V gene. The V gene lost 6 bases and the J gene lost 4 bases, with 10 bases spanning the gap. Here the CDR3 DNA reads TGTGCCAGCAGGGGGGGGGCGTACGAGCAGTACTTC. Its translation is CASRGGAYEQYF.